Sequencing of this T cell receptor (beta chain) was carried out in a study of vaccination and CD4 T cells after COVID-19 (dated by TCRdb to the early 2020s). General notes on the study: Six males and four females were included in the convalescent cohort, with two Hispanic individuals, seven Caucasians, two Asians and one multiracial person represented. In nine to eleven COVID-19 convalescent patients and a few infection-naive healthy vaccine recipients, researchers compared the spike-specific CD4+ TCR repertoire from before mRNA vaccination with the repertoire from after. Participants got two doses of the Pfizer-BioNTech BNT162b2 vaccine (n=8) or two doses of the Moderna mRNA-1273 vaccine (n=2). Post-COVID blood samples were collected from convalescent patients a median of around 100 days after diagnosis, with a range of roughly 35 to 180 days. As controls, cultures received a CEFX viral epitope pool (the positive control), an HIV-1 Nef peptide pool (the negative control), or no peptide at all. Overlapping spike peptide pools from SARS-CoV-2 and from the common cold coronaviruses HCoV-NL63, HCoV-OC43 and HCoV-229E were used as culture stimuli. Post-vaccine blood samples were taken a median of about 77 days after the second vaccine dose, with a range of roughly 13 to 250 days.

Note on this clonotype: This clone's antigen is unknown. Per-base qualities were not stored, and no clone one base away is much larger.

Preparation of the library involved PCR. TCR sequencing of DNA from cultured CD4+ T cells used the Oncomine TCR Beta short-read assay at the Johns Hopkins FTIC core. The QIAamp micro DNA kit was used to extract genomic DNA from the cultured CD4+ T cells. Oncomine TCR Beta libraries made from cultured CD4+ T cells were pooled using unique dual indexes and sequenced on an Illumina iSeq 100. From the authors' description of their analysis: Non-productive sequences were removed, and CDR3s not starting with C, not ending with F or W, or shorter than 7 amino acids were discarded. The MANAFEST web application was used to identify antigen-specific clonotypes by comparing peptide-stimulated wells against reference wells and other culture wells. For a clone to be called positive, the clone needed an FDR below 0.05, an odds ratio above 5, and a productive frequency above 0.1% in at least two of three replicate wells. Clonotypes that were significantly expanded in both SARS-CoV-2 spike wells and at least one common cold coronavirus spike condition were defined as cross-reactive. Using R version 3.6.1, CDR3 homology was evaluated through Levenshtein distances (stringdist) along with unrooted phylogenetic trees (ape). TCRdb redid the processing of the public reads, applying fastp at Q25 and MiXCR, and retained in-frame beta chains. Merged by CDR3 protein, the rows form single entries marked with the most common genes and DNA. The V and J calls reflect TCRdb's pipeline rather than the authors' work. This sample holds approximately 16,000 distinct CDR3 sequences; approximately 80% were observed only once. 8% to 10% of the sample rests with the top ten.

The CDR3 runs 16 amino acids, cysteine and phenylalanine included. Only the CDR3 part of the read is kept: 48 bases, read in frame from the first base. Trimming removed 1 base from V and 3 bases from J, leaving 13 bases between the germline ends. The germline V gene (reference sequence) supplies CDR1 DFQATT and CDR2 SNEGSKA. This specimen's treatment or condition label, per the study, means: roughly 10-day PBMC culture with coronavirus spike peptide pools or control peptides (ViraFEST assay). The study used the ViraFEST assay, which expanded antigen-specific T cells with peptide pools and then identified expanded clonotypes by TCR sequencing. Negative nucleocapsid antibody tests before and after vaccination confirmed that the healthy vaccine recipients had no prior SARS-CoV-2 infection. Each well held approximately 2 million PBMCs cultured in IMDM containing approximately 5% human AB serum and approximately 9.1 IU/ml IL-2, with roughly 9.2 ug/ml peptide pools added. Half of the culture medium was replaced with fresh IL-2-containing medium on days 3 and 7. Once the cells had been in culture for approximately 10 days, the EasySep CD4+ T cell isolation kit was used to isolate CD4+ T cells by negative selection. PBMCs were separated from whole blood using Ficoll-Paque Plus gradient centrifugation and then either used fresh or cryopreserved at -140C. Culture conditions were generally each tested in triplicate wells.

Here is what the overall study found, with its caveats: Of the vaccine-specific clones found in convalescent patients, nearly all (304 of 307) were mono-reactive for SARS-CoV-2 spike instead of being cross-reactive with common cold coronaviruses. Among convalescent patients, a median approximately 88% of the SARS-CoV-2-reactive clones seen after vaccination appeared only after vaccination, which suggests priming specific to the vaccine. An increase in the median number of SARS-CoV-2-reactive clonotypes from 21 after infection to some 40 after vaccination was observed, but the change was not found to be significant. Only a relatively small number of convalescent patients were included in the study, and early timepoints following natural infection were not analyzed.

The origin of this receptor is a human donor who received a COVID-19 vaccine. The sequence links TRBV20-1 to TRBJ1-6; TRBD1 is perhaps the D gene, given 5 matching bases. The starting material was CD4+ T cells from blood, cultured in vitro, obtained after SARS-CoV-2 vaccination. The DNA reads as follows: TGCAGTGCTAGAGGGCAGGGAGGATACTATAATTCACCCCTCCACTTT. Translated, this is CSARGQGGYYNSPLHF.